This TCR beta chain was recorded in a study of T-cell reconstitution after alpha-beta-depleted transplantation in children. Molecular barcoding with unique molecular identifiers was used for the TCRbeta library. TCRdb re-called the PCR reads through MiXCR, storing one row per CDR3 protein. The sample has about 980,000 distinct CDR3 sequences; roughly 29% are singletons. The source material was PBMCs, mostly from graft donor cells, sampled 360 days after TCRalphabeta/CD19-depleted stem cell transplant. This TCR derives from a boy under two years old who had a stem cell transplant for SCID, so the T cells may come from the graft donor.

Here the CDR3 DNA reads TGCAGTGCTAGGTCACCAGACATGAACACTGAAGCTTTCTTT. It translates to CSARSPDMNTEAFF. J is TRBJ1-1 and V is TRBV20-1; D is unresolved. The CDR3 runs to 14 residues. V lost 3 bases, J lost 0 bases, and 11 bases lay in between. From germline, CDR1 is DFQATT and CDR2 SNEGSKA (reference sequence).